The 30 T cell receptor beta chains presented below share a single source sample, sequenced in a study of T cell changes during pregnancy in multiple sclerosis. The data were produced by immunoSEQ multiplex PCR, yet TCRdb's version contains in-frame clones alone and is incomplete. The table records fewer than 45,000 clones, approximately 89% of them present only once. The sequencing here drew on CD4+ T cells from peripheral blood mononuclear cells, taken after pregnancy. Receptors originate from a female donor in good health, enrolled as a control in a pregnancy study.

The chain uses TRBV2 and TRBJ2-1, with 8 bases fitting TRBD2. The CDR3 has 15 residues. V shed 4 bases, J shed 2 bases, and the junction held 4 bases outside the gene matches. Germline V gene lookup returns CDR1 SNHLY and CDR2 FYNNEI. CDR3 nucleotides: TGTGCCAGCAGTGTGACTAGCGCTACCTACAATGAGCAGTTCTTC. Residues: CASSVTSATYNEQFF.

V gene TRBV28 combines with J gene TRBJ1-3, with TRBD1 matching 9 bases. The V gene's germline CDR1 is MDHEN and CDR2 SYDVKM. V shed 5 bases, J shed 4 bases, and the junction held 6 bases outside the gene matches. This CDR3 comprises 15 residues. CDR3 DNA: TGTGCCAGCAGTCACCGGGACAGGGTGGGAAACACCATATATTTT. Its protein is CASSHRDRVGNTIYF. Supplemented by reference TRBV28 and TRBJ1-3, the full variable domain reads DVKVTQSSRYLVKRTGEKVFLECVQDMDHENMFWYRQDPGLGLRLIYFSYDVKMKEKGDIPEGYSVSREKKERFSLILESASTNQTSMYLCASSHRDRVGNTIYFGEGSWLTVV.

This clone was observed a single time. The chain joins TRBV2 to TRBJ2-3, with TRBD2 as a possible D gene (7 bases). Germline CDR1 SNHLY, CDR2 FYNNEI. CDR3 length: 17 amino acids. Trimming cost V 6 bases and J 2 bases, with 21 bases left between them. The CDR3 region is CASSQEPLGGPTDTQYF. The CDR3 DNA reads TGTGCCAGCAGCCAAGAACCTCTCGGGGGGCCCACAGATACGCAGTATTTT.

The chain couples TRBV11-2 to TRBJ1-5; D unresolved. V was shortened by 1 base and J by 4 bases, with 8 bases between the two germline ends. This CDR3 region has 14 residues. CDR1 and CDR2 from the germline V gene are SGHAT and FQNNGV. The CDR3 DNA is TGTGCCAGCAGCTTAGGACGGGGAAATCAGCCCCAGCATTTT. Protein: CASSLGRGNQPQHF.

This chain joins TRBV7-9 and TRBJ2-1; a possible D gene is TRBD2 (6 bases). The CDR3 contains 13 residues. Trimming stripped 0 bases from V and 7 bases from J, with 7 bases between. Germline V gives CDR1 SEHNR, CDR2 FQNEAQ (reference sequence). CDR3 sequence reads: CASSLAEGNEQFF. The CDR3 bases are TGTGCCAGCAGCTTAGCGGAGGGGAATGAGCAGTTCTTC.

The chain recombines TRBV10-1 with TRBJ2-7; TRBD2 matches 12 bases. CDR1 is WNHNN, CDR2 SYGVQD, per germline (reference sequence). The CDR3 covers 18 residues. V lost 2 bases and J lost 3; bases outside the gene matches: 11. The CDR3 nucleotides are TGCGCCAGCAGTGAGCTAGCGGGAGGGCCAATTCGGGTCTACGAGCAGTACTTC. This sequence encodes CASSELAGGPIRVYEQYF.

This chain uses TRBV30 with TRBJ1-2; the D is unclear. The CDR3 totals 14 residues. Germline CDR1 reads GTSNPN; CDR2 reads SVGIG (reference sequence). The V gene lost 3 bases and the J gene lost 6 bases, with 17 bases spanning the gap. This CDR3 reads CAWRPWREIDGYTF. In DNA form, the CDR3 reads TGTGCCTGGAGGCCTTGGCGGGAAATTGATGGCTACACCTTC. The entire variable domain, with the rest obtained from reference TRBV30 and TRBJ1-2, is as follows: SQTIHQWPATLVQPVGSPLSLECTVEGTSNPNLYWYRQAAGRGLQLLFYSVGIGQISSEVPQNLSASRPQDRQFILSSKKLLLSDSGFYLCAWRPWREIDGYTFGSGTRLTVV.

The chain recombines TRBV5-5 with TRBJ1-5, with 7 bases aligning to TRBD1. The CDR3 runs 17 residues. V trimming: 0 bases; J trimming: 0 bases; junction bases outside the gene matches: 6. Per the germline V gene, CDR1 is SGHKS and CDR2 is YYEKEE (reference sequence). The CDR3 sequence is CASSLGLTGSSNQPQHF. DNA of the CDR3: TGTGCCAGCAGCTTGGGATTGACAGGGAGTAGCAATCAGCCCCAGCATTTT.

The rearrangement uses TRBV9 and TRBJ2-2; 7 nucleotides agree with TRBD2. Per germline, CDR1 SGDLS and CDR2 YYNGEE. The V segment lost 0 bases and the J segment 1 base; nucleotides outside the gene matches: 3. The CDR3 runs 16 residues. The CDR3 region is CASSVAASGNTGELFF. The CDR3, as DNA: TGTGCCAGCAGCGTAGCGGCTAGCGGGAACACCGGGGAGCTGTTTTTT.

The gene calls are TRBV30 and TRBJ1-3; D ambiguous. Germline V gives CDR1 GTSNPN, CDR2 SVGIG (reference sequence). This CDR3 has 14 residues. Trimming cost V 3 bases and J 2 bases, with 11 bases left between them. This chain's CDR3 is CAWRRGNTGNTIYF. CDR3 DNA sequence: TGTGCCTGGAGAAGAGGGAATACTGGAAACACCATATATTTT.

The rearrangement links TRBV7-8 to TRBJ2-3; D remains ambiguous. The CDR3 is made up of 12 amino acids. V was cut by 1 base and J by 6 bases, with 5 bases left in between. Germline lookup yields CDR1 SGHVS and CDR2 FQNEAQ. CDR3 in amino acids: CASSLDRDTQYF. The CDR3 coding sequence is TGTGCCAGCAGCTTAGACCGGGATACGCAGTATTTT. Complete variable domain (other parts from reference TRBV7-8 and TRBJ2-3): GAGVSQSPRYKVAKRGQDVALRCDPISGHVSLFWYQQALGQGPEFLTYFQNEAQLDKSGLPSDRFFAERPEGSVSTLKIQRTQQEDSAVYLCASSLDRDTQYFGPGTRLTVL.

V usage is TRBV28 and J usage is TRBJ2-7, with 8 bases that match TRBD1. The V and J ends lost 7 bases and 3 bases, in that order; junction bases with no gene match: 5. Germline CDR1 reads MDHEN; CDR2 reads SYDVKM. This CDR3 is 13 amino acids long. CDR3 amino acids: CASTPGGLYEQYF. CDR3 sequence (DNA): TGTGCCAGCACCCCAGGGGGCCTCTACGAGCAGTACTTC. Full variable domain (rest looked up from reference TRBV28 and TRBJ2-7): DVKVTQSSRYLVKRTGEKVFLECVQDMDHENMFWYRQDPGLGLRLIYFSYDVKMKEKGDIPEGYSVSREKKERFSLILESASTNQTSMYLCASTPGGLYEQYFGPGTRLTVT.

This chain connects TRBV7-6 to TRBJ2-5; TRBD1 agrees at 8 bases. The V segment lost 4 bases and the J segment 5 bases; nucleotides outside the gene matches: 9. Germline CDR1 reads SGHVS; CDR2 reads FNYEAQ. This CDR3 comprises 15 residues. As DNA, the CDR3 is TGTGCCAGCAGCTCCGGGACAGGTCTTTCGGAGACCCAGTACTTC. This encodes CASSSGTGLSETQYF.

The rearrangement uses TRBV28 and TRBJ2-7; 7 positions match TRBD2. The CDR3 runs 13 residues. V dropped 3 bases and J dropped 6; count of bases not matched to a gene: 5. Per germline, CDR1 MDHEN and CDR2 SYDVKM. The CDR3 loop reads CASSFGGRPEQYF. CDR3 in DNA: TGTGCCAGCAGTTTCGGCGGGAGACCCGAGCAGTACTTC.

V is TRBV28 and J is TRBJ2-5; TRBD1 matches at 7 bases. The J segment lost 1 base and the V segment lost 6 bases, leaving 8 bases of the junction unmatched. The germline gives CDR1 MDHEN, CDR2 SYDVKM. This CDR3 region has 15 residues. The DNA for the CDR3 is TGTGCCAGCAGCATATACAGGGGTACCCAAGAGACCCAGTACTTC. This sequence encodes CASSIYRGTQETQYF.

The genes are TRBV18 and TRBJ2-7, with 8 bases identical to TRBD1. The germline V gene encodes CDR1 KGHSH and CDR2 LQKENI. V shed 3 bases, J shed 5 bases, and the junction held 9 bases outside the gene matches. This CDR3 is 15 amino acids long. CDR3 DNA: TGTGCCAGCTCACCCGGCAGGGGGCAACAGGACGAGCAGTACTTC. As protein: CASSPGRGQQDEQYF. Full variable domain (outside the CDR3, taken from reference TRBV18 and TRBJ2-7): NAGVMQNPRHLVRRRGQEARLRCSPMKGHSHVYWYRQLPEEGLKFMVYLQKENIIDESGMPKERFSAEFPKEGPSILRIQQVVRGDSAAYFCASSPGRGQQDEQYFGPGTRLTVT.

V usage is TRBV6-4 and J usage is TRBJ2-7; 8 bases align to TRBD2. The CDR3 extends over 14 amino acids. V lost 3 bases to trimming and J lost 1 base; unmatched junction nucleotides: 2. The V gene's germline CDR1 is MRHNA and CDR2 SNTAGT. CDR3 region: CASSETSGSYEQYF. The DNA of the CDR3 is TGTGCCAGCAGTGAAACTAGCGGATCCTACGAGCAGTACTTC.

This chain connects TRBV9 to TRBJ1-2, with no clear D. Germline V gene data show CDR1 as SGDLS and CDR2 as YYNGEE. The CDR3 totals 14 residues. V was clipped by 0 bases and J by 4 bases, with 10 bases between them. The CDR3 bases are TGTGCCAGCAGCGTAGAGGCTCGCGGCTATGGCTACACCTTC. Translated, it gives CASSVEARGYGYTF.

The rearrangement joins TRBV29-1 to TRBJ2-5; 10 bases fit TRBD1. CDR3 length: 15 amino acids. The germline gives CDR1 SQVTM, CDR2 ANQGSEA. The J segment lost 5 bases and the V segment lost 8 bases, leaving 14 bases of the junction unmatched. The DNA of the CDR3 is TGCAGCACCCCGGGGCTGGGACAGGGGAGGGAGACCCAGTACTTC. Encoded protein: CSTPGLGQGRETQYF.

This chain links TRBV5-1 with TRBJ1-6; 10 bases agree with TRBD1. Germline-derived CDR1 and CDR2 are SGHRS and YFSETQ. The CDR3 runs 15 residues. The J segment lost 10 bases and the V segment lost 0 bases, leaving 4 bases of the junction unmatched. CDR3 region: CASSLGQGARSPLHF. CDR3 nucleotides: TGCGCCAGCAGCTTGGGACAGGGGGCTAGATCACCCCTCCACTTT.

CDR3 residues: CASSLSPAGTRGYTF. The CDR3 bases are TGTGCCAGCAGTTTAAGTCCCGCCGGGACTCGTGGCTACACCTTC. This rearrangement joins TRBV28 to TRBJ1-2; maybe TRBD1 (5 bases). V dropped 2 bases and J dropped 7 bases, with 17 bases sitting between them. This CDR3 region has 15 residues. Germline V lookup: CDR1 MDHEN, CDR2 SYDVKM.

The chain combines TRBV5-1 with TRBJ2-2; D unresolved. Germline-derived CDR1 and CDR2 are SGHRS and YFSETQ. The CDR3 runs to 12 residues. Between the trimmed V and J ends, which lost 5 bases and 3 bases, there was a span of 5 bases. The CDR3 here is CASRRDTGELFF. The CDR3 DNA reads TGCGCCAGCAGAAGAGACACCGGGGAGCTGTTTTTT.

The chain carries TRBV7-2 and TRBJ2-5, with TRBD2 matching over 10 bases. Germline V gene sequence: CDR1 SGHTA, CDR2 FQGNSA. The CDR3 is made up of 15 amino acids. The trim removed 5 bases at V and 7 bases at J, leaving 10 bases unmatched. The CDR3 nucleotides are TGTGCCAGCAGCGATAGCGGGGGGCCCCGGCGGACCCAGTACTTC. Translated: CASSDSGGPRRTQYF.

The chain joins TRBV5-1 to TRBJ2-2, with 15 positions matching TRBD2. V lost 2 bases and J lost 5; bases outside the gene matches: 4. The CDR3 loop spans 17 amino acids. CDR1 is SGHRS, CDR2 YFSETQ, per germline. The CDR3 spells CASSFGLAGGGTGELFF. CDR3 DNA sequence: TGCGCCAGCAGCTTCGGACTAGCGGGAGGGGGGACCGGGGAGCTGTTTTTT.

The chain uses TRBV5-1 and TRBJ2-3, with 9 bases aligning to TRBD1. CDR1 is SGHRS and CDR2 is YFSETQ in the germline V gene. The CDR3 covers 15 residues. Losses at the gene ends were 0 bases for V and 2 bases for J; bases not matched to a gene: 1. The CDR3 sequence is CASSLGDRDTDTQYF. CDR3 nucleotides: TGCGCCAGCAGCTTGGGGGACAGGGACACAGATACGCAGTATTTT.

The chain employs TRBV6-1 and TRBJ2-7; no reliable D call. The CDR3 spans 13 residues. Germline assignment: CDR1 MNHNS and CDR2 SASEGT. The V end was cut by 1 base, the J end by 7 bases, with 11 bases between. In DNA form, the CDR3 reads TGTGCCAGCAGTGAAGTCAGGTCCGGAGAGCAGTACTTC. Amino acids: CASSEVRSGEQYF.

The chain combines TRBV18 with TRBJ2-2; 8 bases are shared with TRBD2. CDR3 length: 16 amino acids. The germline CDR1 and CDR2 sequences are KGHSH and LQKENI. V lost 5 bases to trimming and J lost 5 bases; unmatched junction nucleotides: 10. CDR3 bases: TGTGCCAGCTCATCAAAGGGACTAGGATTGACCGGGGAGCTGTTTTTT. Its translation: CASSSKGLGLTGELFF.

This clone was seen just once. This sequence joins TRBV7-9 and TRBJ1-6, with a possible D match to TRBD1 (6 bases). V dropped 5 bases and J dropped 8 bases, with 19 bases sitting between them. CDR3 size: 16 residues. Germline CDR1 reads SEHNR; CDR2 reads FQNEAQ (reference sequence). CDR3 coding DNA: TGTGCCAGCAGCCAGCAGGGGAGGGTCGGGGATTCACCCCTCCACTTT. This translates into CASSQQGRVGDSPLHF.

This clone appeared once. The genes are TRBV27 and TRBJ1-1; no reliable D call. The germline V gene has CDR1 MNHEY and CDR2 SMNVEV (reference sequence). The CDR3 totals 11 residues. V was pared by 6 bases and J by 2 bases, with 4 bases between. CDR3: CASRRNTEAFF. For the CDR3, the DNA is TGTGCCAGCAGGAGAAACACTGAAGCTTTCTTT.

The rearrangement joins TRBV5-1 to TRBJ2-5; 16 nucleotides agree with TRBD2. The CDR3 spans 19 residues. Germline V gene data show CDR1 as SGHRS and CDR2 as YFSETQ. V lost 4 bases and J lost 2; bases outside the gene matches: 11. The CDR3 DNA reads as TGCGCCAGCAGCCCGGGACTAGCGGGAGGGCCGGGCTGGCAAGAGACCCAGTACTTC. The encoded protein is CASSPGLAGGPGWQETQYF. The variable domain in full, completed from reference TRBV5-1 and TRBJ2-5, reads KAGVTQTPRYLIKTRGQQVTLSCSPISGHRSVSWYQQTPGQGLQFLFEYFSETQRNKGNFPGRFSGRQFSNSRSEMNVSTLELGDSALYLCASSPGLAGGPGWQETQYFGPGTRLLVL.